This T cell receptor beta chain was sequenced in a study of vaccination effects on CD4 cells after COVID-19. General study findings and limits: Late post-vaccination samples showed marked contraction of infection- and vaccine-induced clones.

Peptide-pool stimulation followed by sequencing identified expanded antigen-specific CD4+ clonotypes in the ViraFEST assay. Following an approximately ten-day culture, CD4+ T cells were purified. IL-2 at 10 IU/ml and peptides at about 10 ug/ml were added to cultured PBMC, approximately 2 million per well. On day 3 and again on day 7, half the medium was replaced with IL-2 medium. On this clone: What it binds is not known.

Profiling relied on immunoSEQ multiplex PCR, and the TCRdb table lists in-frame clones only, not all of them. Of approximately 54,000 clones in the sample, around 85% were seen once. Germline CDR1 is SEHNR and CDR2 is FQNEAQ (reference sequence). Between the trimmed V and J ends, which lost 5 bases and 8 bases, there was a span of 22 bases. The CDR3 has 16 amino acids. The source of this sequence is a human donor who received a COVID-19 vaccine. Sequences were derived from CD4+ T cells from PBMCs cultured with HCoV-229E spike peptides, sampled before COVID-19 vaccination. The chain couples TRBV7-9 to TRBJ2-1; D possibly corresponds to TRBD1 (5 bases). CDR3 loop: CASSKNRPGIGYEQFF. The CDR3 region has the DNA TGTGCCAGCAGCAAGAACAGGCCGGGTATTGGATATGAGCAGTTCTTC.